Listed below are T cell receptor beta chains from one sample, sequenced in a study of T cell repertoires in cytomegalovirus infection. One entry per CDR3 protein results from TCRdb running MiXCR on the reads. The table has 650,000 to 850,000 distinct CDR3 sequences, about 29% seen once. Their specific antigens are unknown. The sequenced sample was cultured CD8+ T cells from PBMCs, obtained from culture after CMV antigen stimulation. The receptor source for this set is a human donor in good health (CMV status not recorded). Some clones in this sample may be carry-over from other donors' samples. The CDR3 runs from the conserved cysteine through the conserved F or W. A D gene is named only where the DNA matches it firmly. Where a row states a size, it is once, few, many or the class of an expanded clone; other rows omit it.

clone size	D gene	V gene	J gene	CDR3 protein	CDR3 DNA
NA	NA	TRBV6-5	TRBJ1-5	CASSYSMAGNQPQHF	TGTGCCAGCAGTTACTCGATGGCAGGCAATCAGCCCCAGCATTTT
NA	TRBD2	TRBV27	TRBJ2-5	CASSPGGSGKTQYF	TGTGCCAGCAGTCCTGGCGGTAGCGGGAAGACCCAGTACTTC
NA	NA	TRBV6-2/TRBV6-3	TRBJ2-2	CASSFRVAGNTGELFF	TGTGCCAGCAGTTTCCGGGTGGCCGGGAACACCGGGGAGCTGTTTTTT
NA	NA	TRBV29-1	TRBJ2-7	CSVDLGGNYEQYF	TGCAGCGTTGATCTGGGAGGAAACTACGAGCAGTACTTC
few	NA	TRBV7-8	TRBJ2-1	CASSGEHDQPEPDEQFF	TGTGCCAGCAGCGGCGAACACGACCAACCAGAACCTGATGAGCAGTTCTTC
many	NA	TRBV6-5	TRBJ1-5	CASSYLQGSNQPQHF	TGTGCCAGCAGTTACTTACAGGGTAGCAATCAGCCCCAGCATTTT
NA	TRBD1	TRBV10-3	TRBJ2-3	CAISDRDREDTQYF	TGTGCCATCAGTGACCGGGACAGGGAGGATACGCAGTATTTT
many	NA	TRBV5-4	TRBJ1-1	CASSLYTGNTEAFF	TGTGCCAGCAGCTTGTATACGGGGAACACTGAAGCTTTCTTT
many	TRBD1	TRBV28	TRBJ1-2	CASSRDSNYGYTF	TGTGCCAGCAGTCGGGACAGTAACTATGGCTACACCTTC
few	TRBD2	TRBV12-3/TRBV12-4	TRBJ2-5	CASRQFGGGVQETQYF	TGTGCCAGCAGGCAATTTGGCGGGGGAGTCCAAGAGACCCAGTACTTC
NA	TRBD1	TRBV10-1	TRBJ2-5	CASSGDRGRQETQYF	TGCGCCAGCAGTGGGGACAGGGGTAGGCAAGAGACCCAGTACTTC
few	TRBD2	TRBV7-9	TRBJ2-1	CASSIGTSGNNEQFF	TGTGCCAGCAGCATTGGGACTAGCGGTAACAATGAGCAGTTCTTC
NA	NA	TRBV20-1	TRBJ2-7	CSASSDALNEQYF	TGCAGTGCTTCCTCGGACGCGTTAAACGAGCAGTACTTC
NA	NA	TRBV6-1	TRBJ2-2	CASTSRPNTGELFF	TGTGCCAGCACCTCCCGTCCGAACACCGGGGAGCTGTTTTTT
NA	NA	TRBV7-2	TRBJ2-1	CASSPEAYNEQFF	TGTGCCAGCAGCCCAGAGGCCTACAATGAGCAGTTCTTC
NA	TRBD2	TRBV4-1	TRBJ2-2	CASSQREARAGITGELFF	TGCGCCAGCAGCCAGCGAGAAGCTCGAGCGGGGATCACCGGGGAGCTGTTTTTT
NA	NA	TRBV19	TRBJ2-1	CATNLGGGLEQFF	TGTGCCACCAACTTAGGGGGGGGGCTTGAGCAGTTCTTC
many	NA	TRBV12-3/TRBV12-4	TRBJ1-2	CASSLGTIGYGYTF	TGTGCCAGCAGTTTGGGGACGATAGGCTATGGCTACACCTTC
many	NA	TRBV7-6	TRBJ1-4	CASSSLASGASEKLFF	TGTGCCAGCAGCTCCTTAGCCTCAGGGGCATCTGAAAAACTGTTTTTT
NA	NA	TRBV28	TRBJ1-5	CASRRAGLRNQPQHF	TGTGCCAGCCGGAGAGCAGGGTTGAGGAATCAGCCCCAGCATTTT
NA	NA	TRBV7-9	TRBJ2-3	CASSFTLAGTDTQYF	TGTGCCAGCAGCTTCACGCTCGCCGGCACAGATACGCAGTATTTT
NA	NA	TRBV6-5	TRBJ1-1	CASTITSGVAEAFF	TGTGCCAGCACCATTACGTCGGGGGTCGCTGAAGCTTTCTTT
NA	NA	TRBV20-1	TRBJ1-5	CSARDYRAAGQPQHF	TGCAGTGCTAGAGATTACAGGGCGGCTGGTCAGCCCCAGCATTTT
NA	TRBD1	TRBV6-2/TRBV6-3	TRBJ2-3	CASSPLSDRVADTQYF	TGTGCCAGCAGCCCACTCTCGGACAGGGTGGCAGATACGCAGTATTTT